The 25 T cell receptor beta chains given below trace back to one sample, sequenced in a study of blood T cell repertoires in COVID-19. Using immunoSEQ multiplex PCR, the repertoire was profiled, and TCRdb retains in-frame clones only, with some absent. There are about 260,000 clones in the sample; approximately 91% occur only once, and approximately 0.7% lies in the top ten. Sequencing input: peripheral blood. These receptors were collected from a human donor in a cohort sampled during active COVID-19.

The chain recombines TRBV6-7 with TRBJ2-7, with D perhaps TRBD2 (5 bases). TRBV6-7 is an open reading frame, and its role is uncertain. V lost 6 bases, J lost 7 bases, and 10 bases lay in between. The CDR3 spans 11 residues. The CDR3 nucleotides are TGTGCCAGCAGCGCCCGGGGAGAGCAGTACTTC. Translation: CASSARGEQYF.

The chain recombines TRBV5-6 with TRBJ2-2; TRBD2 agrees at 10 bases. J was trimmed by 8 bases and V by 0 bases; bases with no gene match: 7. This CDR3 is 16 amino acids long. Germline V gene data show CDR1 as SGHDT and CDR2 as YYEEEE. For the CDR3, the DNA is TGTGCCAGCAGCTTGGTGGTAGCGGGAGGAACTGGGGAGCTGTTTTTT. This gives the protein CASSLVVAGGTGELFF.

The sample holds one count of this clone. This chain uses TRBV19 with TRBJ1-5, with a possible D match to TRBD1 (6 bases). V was cut by 7 bases and J by 5 bases, with 27 bases left in between. The germline gives CDR1 LNHDA, CDR2 SQIVND (reference sequence). CDR3 length: 18 amino acids. CDR3 sequence: CASTPGRGPWLGDQPQHF. In nucleotides, the CDR3 is TGTGCCAGTACCCCGGGCAGGGGCCCTTGGCTTGGGGATCAGCCCCAGCATTTT.

The gene calls are TRBV24-1 and TRBJ2-1, with TRBD2 identical over 11 bases. The CDR3 extends over 15 amino acids. Germline-derived CDR1 and CDR2 are KGHDR and SFDVKD. With 6 bases clipped from V and 4 bases from J, the junction kept 4 bases outside the gene matches. The CDR3 sequence is CATSTSGSDYNEQFF. In nucleotides, the CDR3 is TGTGCCACCAGTACTAGCGGGAGCGATTACAATGAGCAGTTCTTC.

The chain carries TRBV4-3 and TRBJ2-7, with 11 bases identical to TRBD2. This CDR3 region has 15 residues. V shed 4 bases and J 3 bases; nucleotides not matched to a gene: 5. Germline V gives CDR1 LGHNA, CDR2 YSLEER. The CDR3 protein is CASSPGLAGNYEQYF. In DNA, the CDR3 is TGCGCCAGCAGCCCCGGACTAGCGGGTAACTACGAGCAGTACTTC.

The chain combines TRBV28 with TRBJ2-7; 9 nucleotides match TRBD2. Germline CDR1 is MDHEN and CDR2 is SYDVKM. The CDR3 is 14 residues long. V lost 7 bases to trimming and J lost 2 bases; unmatched junction nucleotides: 6. In DNA, the CDR3 is TGTGCCAGCAAAATAGCGGGAGAGGCCTACGAGCAGTACTTC. This codes for CASKIAGEAYEQYF.

The chain uses TRBV4-1 and TRBJ1-3; D may be TRBD1 (5 bases). Deletions cut 9 bases from V and 0 bases from J, with 18 bases between. Germline values: CDR1 MGHRA, CDR2 YSYEKL. The CDR3 is 16 amino acids. The CDR3 here is CASRKNSGFSGNTIYF. The CDR3 nucleotides read TGCGCCAGTAGAAAAAATTCAGGGTTCTCTGGAAACACCATATATTTT.

J is TRBJ1-2 and V is TRBV12-5; TRBD1 aligns across 7 bases. This CDR3 is built from 14 residues. V dropped 7 bases and J dropped 2; count of bases not matched to a gene: 7. The germline V gene has CDR1 LGHNT and CDR2 FRNRAP. Here the CDR3 DNA reads TGTGCTAGTGACAATCGGGACAGCAACTATGGCTACACCTTC. Translation: CASDNRDSNYGYTF.

This chain uses TRBV9 with TRBJ1-1, with a tentative D call TRBD1 (5 bases). Per germline, CDR1 SGDLS and CDR2 YYNGEE. V lost 1 base and J lost 8, with 12 bases in between. This CDR3 has 13 amino acids. The CDR3 sequence: CASSVSPREEAFF. CDR3 sequence (DNA): TGTGCCAGCAGCGTATCCCCCAGGGAAGAAGCTTTCTTT.

This chain uses TRBV27 with TRBJ1-2; D unresolved. This CDR3 spans 13 amino acids. The germline V and J ends were trimmed by 5 bases and 6 bases, with 13 bases remaining between them. Germline V lookup: CDR1 MNHEY, CDR2 SMNVEV (reference sequence). DNA of the CDR3: TGTGCCAGCAGTCCCCTAGAGGGTAATGGCTACACCTTC. Translating it yields CASSPLEGNGYTF.

The chain carries TRBV28 and TRBJ2-7; tentatively, D is TRBD1 (6 bases). Trimming left V 3 bases short and J 2 bases short, with 20 bases between. The CDR3 sequence is 17 residues long. The germline V gene has CDR1 MDHEN and CDR2 SYDVKM. Written as DNA, the CDR3 is TGTGCCAGCAGTTTCGACTTTGTGGGGACACAAACCTACGAGCAGTACTTC. Translation: CASSFDFVGTQTYEQYF.

This chain links TRBV14 with TRBJ1-6; possibly TRBD1 for D (5 bases). Trimming stripped 7 bases from V and 5 bases from J, with 9 bases between. Germline values: CDR1 SGHDN, CDR2 FVKESK. CDR3 size: 13 residues. CDR3 in DNA: TGTGCCAGCACTGACAGACATAATTCACCCCTCCACTTT. Encoded protein: CASTDRHNSPLHF. The full variable domain, in which reference TRBV14 and TRBJ1-6 provide the parts outside the CDR3, is EAGVTQFPSHSVIEKGQTVTLRCDPISGHDNLYWYRRVMGKEIKFLLHFVKESKQDESGMPNNRFLAERTGGTYSTLKVQPAELEDSGVYFCASTDRHNSPLHFGNGTRLTVT.

The rearrangement links TRBV5-1 to TRBJ1-2; TRBD1 agrees at 7 bases. This CDR3 is built from 19 residues. From germline, CDR1 is SGHRS and CDR2 YFSETQ. Trimming at V came to 4 bases and at J to 1 base, leaving 19 bases not matched to a gene. The CDR3 loop reads CASSRWTGRQVANNYGYTF. The CDR3 bases are TGCGCCAGCAGCCGTTGGACAGGTCGCCAGGTAGCGAATAACTATGGCTACACCTTC.

The chain has TRBV6-2 or TRBV6-3 and TRBJ2-1, with 16 bases that match TRBD2. With V trimmed by 2 bases and J by 0 bases, 4 bases remained unmatched. This CDR3 is 19 amino acids long. Per germline, CDR1 MNHEY and CDR2 SVGEGT. The CDR3: CASSYLGLAGGSSYNEQFF. The CDR3 DNA follows: TGTGCCAGCAGTTACCTGGGACTAGCGGGAGGGAGCTCCTACAATGAGCAGTTCTTC.

The gene calls are TRBV6-1 and TRBJ1-6; no clear D. V was trimmed by 2 bases and J by 0 bases, leaving 5 bases between them. Germline V gene lookup returns CDR1 MNHNS and CDR2 SASEGT. The CDR3 loop spans 15 amino acids. This CDR3 is CASSERSSYNSPLHF. The CDR3 coding sequence is TGTGCCAGCAGTGAAAGGAGCTCCTATAATTCACCCCTCCACTTT.

The chain recombines TRBV7-2 with TRBJ2-7; TRBD2 aligns across 10 bases. V shed 4 bases, J shed 0 bases, and the junction held 9 bases outside the gene matches. Looked up from germline, CDR1 is SGHTA and CDR2 is FQGNSA. The CDR3 consists of 17 residues. The CDR3 DNA reads as TGTGCCAGCAGCTACGCCTTTAGCGGGAGGTACTCCTACGAGCAGTACTTC. It is translated as CASSYAFSGRYSYEQYF.

This clone has at least ten counts. The chain joins TRBV27 to TRBJ2-7, with a possible D match to TRBD1 (5 bases). The CDR3 loop spans 13 amino acids. From germline, CDR1 is MNHEY and CDR2 SMNVEV (reference sequence). Trimming cost V 4 bases and J 7 bases, with 14 bases left between them. CDR3 in DNA: TGTGCCAGCAGTTCAGGGCCCTCTGATGAGCAGTACTTC. It is translated as CASSSGPSDEQYF.

This chain connects TRBV6-2 or TRBV6-3 to TRBJ2-6; 7 nucleotides line up with TRBD1. In germline, CDR1 is MNHEY, CDR2 SVGEGT. V dropped 4 bases and J dropped 15; count of bases not matched to a gene: 3. The CDR3 is made up of 11 amino acids. DNA for the CDR3: TGTGCCAGCAGTTCTAGGACAGGCCTGACTTTC. Translated: CASSSRTGLTF.

This chain connects TRBV7-2 to TRBJ1-1; TRBD1 matches at 8 bases. The CDR3 runs 15 residues. CDR1 SGHTA and CDR2 FQGNSA come from the germline V gene. J was trimmed by 4 bases and V by 4 bases; bases with no gene match: 8. CDR3: CASSSVGQGITEAFF. The CDR3 DNA follows: TGTGCCAGCAGCTCCGTCGGACAGGGCATCACTGAAGCTTTCTTT.

The genes are TRBV5-6 and TRBJ1-1, with D maybe TRBD1 (5 bases). Trimming removed 1 base at V and 6 bases at J, with 7 bases between. CDR3 length: 12 residues. Germline CDR1 reads SGHDT; CDR2 reads YYEEEE. CDR3 loop: CASSLLGAEAFF. DNA of the CDR3: TGTGCCAGCAGCTTGCTAGGGGCTGAAGCTTTCTTT.

About this clone itself: An end of the junction does not agree with germline; a read error may underlie this. The CDR3 sequence: CASSETEECSNQPQHF. CDR3 DNA sequence: TGTGCTAGCAGCGAAACCGAGGAGTGTAGCAATCAGCCCCAGCATTTT. This chain joins TRBV7-7 and TRBJ1-5, with D unresolved. The CDR3 covers 16 residues. The germline V gene has CDR1 SSHAT and CDR2 FNYEAQ (reference sequence).

CDR3 region: CASSGPGQGGETQYF. The CDR3 DNA is TGTGCCAGCAGCGGCCCGGGGCAGGGAGGGGAGACCCAGTACTTC. The V and J genes are TRBV7-9 and TRBJ2-5, with TRBD2 identical over 7 bases. The V gene's germline CDR1 is SEHNR and CDR2 FQNEAQ (reference sequence). The CDR3 has 15 amino acids. Unmatched junction bases numbered 11, after V lost 5 bases and J lost 5 bases.

The chain carries TRBV4-2 and TRBJ1-3; D unclear. Germline V CDR1 and CDR2: LGHNA, YNFKEQ. V was shortened by 4 bases and J by 4 bases, with 8 bases between the two germline ends. The CDR3 loop spans 13 amino acids. CDR3 DNA sequence: TGTGCCAGCAGCCGGGGAGAGGGAAACACCATATATTTT. It encodes CASSRGEGNTIYF.

This chain joins TRBV15 and TRBJ1-2; D is uncertain. The V gene lost 0 bases and the J gene lost 7 bases, with 18 bases spanning the gap. Germline CDR1 and CDR2: LNHNV and YYDKDF (reference sequence). The CDR3 has 16 residues. CDR3 bases: TGTGCCACCAGCAGAGATAAAGCCAGCCTAGGCGCTGGCTACACCTTC. Translation gives CATSRDKASLGAGYTF. The full variable domain, rest sourced from reference TRBV15 and TRBJ1-2, is DAMVIQNPRYQVTQFGKPVTLSCSQTLNHNVMYWYQQKSSQAPKLLFHYYDKDFNNEADTPDNFQSRRPNTSFCFLDIRSPGLGDTAMYLCATSRDKASLGAGYTFGSGTRLTVV.

The V call is TRBV9, the J call TRBJ2-1; D call uncertain. The CDR3 is 13 residues long. Deletions cut 1 base from V and 5 bases from J, with 7 bases between. Germline-derived CDR1 and CDR2 are SGDLS and YYNGEE. The CDR3 loop reads CASSVSENNEQFF. The CDR3 DNA is TGTGCCAGCAGCGTAAGCGAGAACAATGAGCAGTTCTTC.